The clone carrying this TCR beta chain was seen only a few times. Its antigen remains unidentified. V trimming: 5 bases; J trimming: 5 bases; junction bases outside the gene matches: 6. Germline V gene lookup returns CDR1 SGHTA and CDR2 FQGTGA. This CDR3 is 14 amino acids long. The data belong to a study of T cells in Graves' hyperthyroidism and ophthalmopathy. Findings and caveats of the study: Blood also contained most expanded thyroid clonotypes above 0.001.

A patient was excluded if there was uncontrolled infection, other autoimmune disease, pregnancy or lactation. The study based diagnoses on clinical symptoms, serum thyroxine and TRAb, thyroid ultrasound and orbital computed tomography. There were TCR beta CDR3 regions amplified from RNA transcripts. Initially, a first-round RT-PCR of the TCR CDR3 employed the HTBI primer set. Via MiXCR, TCRdb re-called the multiplex PCR reads, giving one row per CDR3 protein. The table records roughly 840,000 distinct CDR3 sequences, 38% of them present only once. The specimen was blood. This receptor was taken from a young man with Graves' hyperthyroidism. This chain joins TRBV7-3 and TRBJ2-5, with TRBD2 matching 9 bases. CDR3: CASSPSGNGETQYF. Written as DNA, the CDR3 is TGTGCCAGCAGCCCTAGCGGGAATGGGGAGACCCAGTACTTC.